The 2 T cell receptor beta chains reported below all come from one sample, sequenced in a study of blood T cell repertoires in COVID-19. This table comes from immunoSEQ multiplex PCR, and its TCRdb copy is limited to in-frame clones, with some not included. The data show 150,000 or so clones, around 86% seen once. Sequencing was carried out using peripheral blood. The receptors were gathered from a man between 70 and 80 years old who had recovered from COVID-19.

V and J are TRBV11-3 and TRBJ2-1; D is unresolved. The CDR3 contains 16 residues. Trimming pared 0 bases from V and 0 bases from J, leaving 9 bases between. Germline CDR1 is SGHNT and CDR2 is YENEEA. In DNA form, the CDR3 reads TGTGCCAGCAGCTTAGAGGCGGTCATCTCCTACAATGAGCAGTTCTTC. It codes for CASSLEAVISYNEQFF.

This clone has only one observation. The chain carries TRBV4-3 and TRBJ2-1; weak D call: TRBD2 (5 bases). Germline assignment: CDR1 LGHNA and CDR2 YSLEER. The CDR3 is 13 amino acids. V lost 5 bases and J 8 bases, leaving 13 bases between the germline ends. The CDR3 sequence: CASSMGPRDEQFF. The CDR3 nucleotides read TGCGCCAGCAGCATGGGCCCGAGGGATGAGCAGTTCTTC.